The rows below give T cell receptor beta chains drawn from one sample of a study of cytotoxic CD8 clonotypes in ibrutinib-treated CLL. The protocol was immunoSEQ multiplex PCR, while the TCRdb copy is restricted to in-frame clones and leaves out a portion. The data contain 130,000 to 150,000 clones, 75% to 85% of them seen just once; the ten biggest clones take up roughly 13%. Material: PBMCs, obtained after 12 months of ibrutinib treatment. The receptors stem from a human donor with chronic lymphocytic leukemia. CDR3s include the opening cysteine and the closing phenylalanine or tryptophan. D genes are given only for firm matches. Clone sizes are given selectively: once, few, many, or a class where the clone is expanded.

abundance	v_gene	j_gene	len	d_gene	CDR3aa	CDR3nt
NA	TRBV2	TRBJ1-4	13	NA	CASSEKSNEKLFF	TGTGCCAGCAGTGAAAAATCCAATGAAAAACTGTTTTTT
NA	TRBV5-6	TRBJ2-1	15	TRBD2	CASSLVGSGSYEQFF	TGTGCCAGCAGCTTGGTTGGTAGCGGGAGCTATGAGCAGTTCTTC
NA	TRBV5-1	TRBJ2-5	16	NA	CASSLVVSGLQETQYF	TGCGCCAGCAGCTTGGTTGTTAGCGGACTTCAAGAGACCCAGTACTTC
once	TRBV5-1	TRBJ2-2	16	NA	CASSRSGSDITGELFF	TGCGCCAGCAGCCGTTCCGGGAGCGATATTACCGGGGAGCTGTTTTTT
NA	TRBV7-3	TRBJ2-2	15	TRBD1	CASSSGGQITGELFF	TGTGCCAGCAGCTCAGGGGGCCAAATCACCGGGGAGCTGTTTTTT
NA	TRBV19	TRBJ2-1	15	NA	CASGMGYGRPNEQFF	TGTGCCAGCGGTATGGGGTACGGGAGACCCAATGAGCAGTTCTTC
few	TRBV14	TRBJ2-1	17	TRBD2	CASSHLATSGRANEQFF	TGTGCCAGCAGCCACCTAGCTACTAGCGGGAGGGCCAATGAGCAGTTCTTC
NA	TRBV5-6	TRBJ2-1	13	NA	CASSQTPVHEQFF	TGTGCCAGCAGCCAAACCCCGGTTCATGAGCAGTTCTTC
NA	TRBV27	TRBJ2-2	16	NA	CASRGLAASNTGELFF	TGTGCCAGCAGAGGATTAGCGGCCTCGAACACCGGGGAGCTGTTTTTT
once	TRBV4-1	TRBJ2-7	17	TRBD2	CASSQSTSGRARYEQYF	TGCGCCAGCAGCCAATCGACTAGCGGGAGGGCTCGGTACGAGCAGTACTTC
NA	TRBV9	TRBJ1-1	13	TRBD1	CASSVDFRGISFF	TGTGCCAGCAGCGTAGATTTCAGGGGGATATCTTTCTTT
NA	TRBV19	TRBJ2-7	18	TRBD2	CASSHSPLGTSVPYEQYF	TGTGCCAGTAGTCACAGCCCGTTGGGGACTAGCGTTCCCTACGAGCAGTACTTC
NA	TRBV5-1	TRBJ1-1	14	NA	CASNKDNQNTEAFF	TGCGCCAGCAATAAGGACAACCAGAACACTGAAGCTTTCTTT
NA	TRBV7-2	TRBJ2-5	15	TRBD2	CASSPSSGRKETQYF	TGTGCCAGTTCGCCCTCAAGCGGGAGGAAAGAGACCCAGTACTTC
once	TRBV2	TRBJ2-5	14	NA	CASSAGVIRETQYF	TGTGCCAGCAGTGCAGGAGTTATCCGGGAGACCCAGTACTTC
NA	TRBV5-4	TRBJ2-5	13	TRBD1	CASRLTGAGTQYF	TGTGCCAGCAGACTAACAGGGGCAGGGACCCAGTACTTC
NA	TRBV25-1	TRBJ2-2	18	TRBD2	CASSEYRLGGTYTGELFF	TGTGCCAGCAGTGAATATCGGTTGGGAGGGACCTACACCGGGGAGCTGTTTTTT
NA	TRBV20-1	TRBJ2-7	11	NA	CSARAVREQYF	TGCAGTGCTAGAGCAGTTCGTGAGCAGTACTTC
NA	TRBV6-1	TRBJ2-7	15	NA	CASSEWGDGSYEQYF	TGTGCCAGCAGTGAATGGGGGGACGGCTCCTACGAGCAGTACTTC
NA	TRBV18	TRBJ2-7	14	TRBD1	CASLKQGAHGEQYF	TGTGCCAGCCTAAAACAGGGGGCGCACGGCGAGCAGTACTTC
NA	TRBV28	TRBJ2-3	22	TRBD2	CASSFRSLMVREGRWHTDTQYF	TGTGCCAGCAGTTTTCGTAGTTTGATGGTGCGGGAGGGCCGATGGCACACAGATACGCAGTATTTT
NA	TRBV5-1	TRBJ2-3	15	TRBD1	CASSSGTGGFDTQYF	TGCGCCAGCAGCTCCGGGACAGGGGGCTTCGATACGCAGTATTTT
NA	TRBV7-6	TRBJ1-2	13	NA	CASSSDMYYGYTF	TGTGCCAGCAGCTCGGACATGTACTATGGCTACACCTTC
NA	TRBV4-1	TRBJ2-6	16	NA	CASSQEGGRGANVLTF	TGCGCCAGCAGCCAAGAGGGGGGACGTGGGGCCAACGTCCTGACTTTC
NA	TRBV29-1	TRBJ2-1	15	TRBD2	CSVPEGGSSYNEQFF	TGCAGCGTCCCAGAAGGCGGGAGCTCCTACAATGAGCAGTTCTTC
NA	TRBV6-1	TRBJ1-2	14	TRBD1	CASSATTGGDGYTF	TGTGCCAGCAGTGCAACGACAGGGGGGGATGGCTACACCTTC
few	TRBV9	TRBJ2-1	16	TRBD1	CASSVGQGDSYNEQFF	TGTGCCAGCAGCGTAGGGCAGGGGGATTCGTACAATGAGCAGTTCTTC
NA	TRBV19	TRBJ2-4	13	NA	CASSLGPGNIQYF	TGTGCCAGTAGTCTGGGACCAGGGAACATTCAGTACTTC
NA	TRBV7-9	TRBJ2-5	16	NA	CASSLSGLGYQETQYF	TGTGCCAGCAGCTTAAGCGGGTTAGGGTACCAAGAGACCCAGTACTTC
NA	TRBV18	TRBJ2-5	13	NA	CASSPIRLVFQYF	TGTGCCAGCTCACCAATTAGACTGGTTTTCCAGTACTTC
NA	TRBV5-6	TRBJ1-1	13	NA	CASSLGRDTEAFF	TGTGCCAGCAGCTTGGGAAGAGACACTGAAGCTTTCTTT
many	TRBV28	TRBJ2-3	15	NA	CASSQPSGLTDTQYF	TGTGCCAGCAGTCAACCTTCCGGGCTCACAGATACGCAGTATTTT
NA	TRBV7-2	TRBJ2-6	17	TRBD1	CASSVRDRDSGANVLTF	TGTGCCAGCAGCGTCCGGGACAGGGACTCTGGGGCCAACGTCCTGACTTTC
NA	TRBV10-3	TRBJ1-1	14	TRBD1	CAIKTGGLNTEAFF	TGTGCCATCAAAACAGGGGGCTTGAACACTGAAGCTTTCTTT
NA	TRBV11-2	TRBJ2-5	14	NA	CASSLNVGQETQYF	TGTGCCAGCAGCTTAAATGTCGGACAAGAGACCCAGTACTTC
few	TRBV30	TRBJ1-4	12	TRBD1	CACNRGDEKLFF	TGTGCCTGCAACAGGGGTGATGAAAAACTGTTTTTT
NA	TRBV2	TRBJ2-3	12	NA	CASSALADTQYF	TGTGCCAGCAGTGCCCTAGCAGATACGCAGTATTTT